Here is one TCR beta chain with its context. The sample holds one count of this clone. There is no known antigen for this receptor. Nothing much larger sits one base from this clone, and base qualities are not available. This specimen comes from a study of OX40 agonist ivuxolimab in advanced cancers. About the investigation overall: Ivuxolimab was an agonistic, fully human IgG2 monoclonal antibody directed against OX40 (CD134), a costimulatory receptor. Among the roughly 52 dose-escalation patients, about 19 had hepatocellular carcinoma, roughly 15 melanoma, 9 renal cell carcinoma and 9 head and neck cancer. The monotherapy dose-escalation portion (N ≈ 52 patients) of the phase I ivuxolimab trial is reported in the paper. The dose-escalation cohort was 82.7% male with a mean age of about 60 years, ranging from roughly 23 to 85. Peripheral TCRbeta sequencing aimed to test whether ivuxolimab altered TCR sequence diversity and caused clonal T-cell expansion. Intravenous ivuxolimab was administered to patients every 2 weeks at six dose levels: 0.01, 0.1, 0.3, 1.5, 3 and 10 mg/kg. Prior anti-PD-1, anti-PD-L1 or anti-CTLA-4 therapy was permitted, and checkpoint inhibitors had been received by roughly 42% of dose-escalation patients. Three dose-escalation patients achieved partial responses, one with hepatocellular carcinoma and two with cutaneous melanoma.

Genomic DNA was extracted from sorted cells for sequencing of the TCRbeta CDR3 region. The immunoSEQ Assay was used for sequencing of TCRbeta CDR3 regions. In TCRdb, the immuneACCESS table is reduced to in-frame sequences with V and J assigned. These tables do not hold every clone; where another copy was compared, an unresolved V gene accounts for under half, and the others remain unexplained. The sample table holds some 64,000 clones, of which approximately 90% were seen once. The ten top clones hold around 2.8% of the sample. General conclusions and limits of the study: At doses from 0.1 to 3.0 mg/kg, clonal expansion was seen in both CD4+ and CD8+ blood T cells between baseline and week 6. On average, CD8+ T cells showed more expanded clones than CD4+ T cells after ivuxolimab. Partial responders in the 0.1-3.0 mg/kg groups had among the lowest normalized peripheral clonal expansion, especially among CD8+ T cells. Low levels of normalized T-cell clonal expansion were also seen in some patients who did not respond. The antigen specificity of the peripheral T cells that underwent clonal expansion was not determined.

Patients with autoimmune disease history or receiving systemic immunosuppression were excluded from the trial. In every dose cohort, peripheral blood was drawn for TCR sequencing at baseline, cycle 4 day 1, and cycle 7 day 1. The samples were taken from a phase I, first-in-human, multicenter, open-label dose-escalation trial of ivuxolimab. Adults with locally advanced or metastatic melanoma, renal cell carcinoma, hepatocellular carcinoma or head and neck squamous cell carcinoma were enrolled in the trial. Before TCR sequencing, CD4+ T cells and CD8+ T cells from peripheral blood were sorted into separate populations. V and J are truncated by 5 bases and 5 bases respectively, leaving an intervening sequence of 12 bases. The CDR3, from cysteine to phenylalanine, totals 13 residues. Kept here is only the CDR3 DNA, which spans 39 bases and is read in frame from base 1. Reading the germline V gene gives CDR1 SGHVS and CDR2 FQNEAQ.

The chain uses TRBV7-8 and TRBJ2-5; the best D guess is TRBD2, with 5 bases matching. The clonotype originates from an adult with an advanced solid tumor such as melanoma, head and neck, liver or kidney cancer. The sample in question was CD4+ or CD8+ T cells sorted from blood, obtained in a trial of the OX40 agonist ivuxolimab. The nucleotide sequence reads as follows: TGTGCCAGCAGCCCCGGGAATTCGGAGACCCAGTACTTC. This encodes CASSPGNSETQYF.